The present entry profiles one T cell receptor beta chain with its context. Its antigen is unknown. These data come from a study of cytomegalovirus exposure and HLA in healthy donors. Background on the study: Prior work identified under 130 million unique TCR beta sequences in approximately 180 million T cells. Tens of millions of unique TCR sequences came from HLA-typed donors in an early release. Study-level results: In a later analysis, HLA-associated TCR beta chains were more clonally expanded than equally common others. Another analysis was done later, and it associated around 16,000 TCR beta sequences with HLA alleles at 0.05 false discovery rate.

Amplification used 60 Vbeta primers and 13 Jbeta primers. Using immunoSEQ multiplex PCR, the repertoire was profiled, and TCRdb retains in-frame clones only, with some absent. Of around 72,000 clones listed, roughly 79% were seen once; the top ten hold 5.5% to 7%. The CDR3 contains 15 residues. Germline assignment: CDR1 SGHTA and CDR2 FQGNSA. Trimming took off 5 bases at V and 11 bases at J, with 24 bases between the two ends. This chain links TRBV7-2 with TRBJ1-1; D is possibly TRBD1 (6 bases). The sample taken for sequencing was PBMCs. This receptor was taken from a man aged 45 to 65 in good health and CMV-seronegative. The CDR3 DNA reads TGTGCCAGCAGCCCCACCGGGACACCTCGCTTCGGGGCTTTCTTT. Translated: CASSPTGTPRFGAFF.